This TCR beta chain was retrieved from a study of blood T cells in healthy people across ages. The second PCR ran about 6 to 12 cycles with a sample-barcoded 5' primer and J-beta primers. TCRdb passed the 5' RACE reads through MiXCR, listing each CDR3 protein once. The table lists around 1.1 million distinct CDR3 sequences, around two fifths of them singletons. The CDR3 totals 16 residues. Germline lookup yields CDR1 MDHEN and CDR2 SYDVKM. The sequence came from a young man in good health. The rearrangement uses TRBV28 and TRBJ2-1; 7 bases align to TRBD2. Matching the DNA end better, TRBJ2-7 makes the J call doubtful. The sequenced sample consisted of blood. The DNA for the CDR3 is TGTGCCAGCTCGAACGTTTGGGAGGGTGTCGTCAATGAGCAGTACTTC. Its translation: CASSNVWEGVVNEQYF.